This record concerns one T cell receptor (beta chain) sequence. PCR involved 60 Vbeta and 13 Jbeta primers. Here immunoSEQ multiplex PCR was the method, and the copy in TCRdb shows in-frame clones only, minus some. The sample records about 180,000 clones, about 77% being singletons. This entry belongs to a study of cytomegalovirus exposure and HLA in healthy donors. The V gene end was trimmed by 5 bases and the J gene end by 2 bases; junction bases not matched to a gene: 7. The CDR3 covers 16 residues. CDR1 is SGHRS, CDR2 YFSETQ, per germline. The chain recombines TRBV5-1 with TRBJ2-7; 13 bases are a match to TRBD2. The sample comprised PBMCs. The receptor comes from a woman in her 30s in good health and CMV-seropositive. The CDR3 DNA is TGCGCCAGCAGTTCGACTAGCGGGGGGTCCCCCTACGAGCAGTACTTC. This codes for CASSSTSGGSPYEQYF.